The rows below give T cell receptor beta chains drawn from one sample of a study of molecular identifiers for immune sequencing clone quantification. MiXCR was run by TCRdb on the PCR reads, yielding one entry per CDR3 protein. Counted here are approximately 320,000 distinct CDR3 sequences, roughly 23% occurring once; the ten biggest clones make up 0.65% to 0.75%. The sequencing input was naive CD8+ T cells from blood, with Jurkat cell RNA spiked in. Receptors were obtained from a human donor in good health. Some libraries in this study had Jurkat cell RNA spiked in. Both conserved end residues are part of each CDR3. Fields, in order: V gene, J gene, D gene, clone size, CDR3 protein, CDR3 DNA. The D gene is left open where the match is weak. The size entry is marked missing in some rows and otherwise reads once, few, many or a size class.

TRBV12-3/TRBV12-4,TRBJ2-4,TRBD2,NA,CASGVAGIAMIIQYF,TGTGCCAGCGGGGTAGCGGGTATAGCCATGATCATTCAGTACTTC
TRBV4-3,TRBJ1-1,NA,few,CASSPGQGPNTEAFF,TGCGCCAGCAGCCCCGGGCAGGGCCCGAACACTGAAGCTTTCTTT
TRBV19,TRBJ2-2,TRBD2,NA,CASSPGLSGTWELFF,TGTGCCAGTAGCCCGGGTCTTAGCGGGACCTGGGAGCTGTTTTTT
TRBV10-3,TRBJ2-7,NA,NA,CAIADTYEQYF,TGTGCCATCGCCGACACCTACGAGCAGTACTTC
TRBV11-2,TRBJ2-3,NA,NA,CASSSNVAGGYPSTDTQYF,TGTGCCAGCAGCTCCAATGTGGCTGGCGGGTACCCAAGCACAGATACGCAGTATTTT
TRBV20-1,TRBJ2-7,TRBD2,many,CSPSGGAGYEQYF,TGCAGCCCAAGTGGGGGAGCGGGGTACGAGCAGTACTTC
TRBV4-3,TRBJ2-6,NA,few,CASSGGSGANVLTF,TGCGCCAGCAGCGGGGGCTCTGGGGCCAACGTCCTGACTTTC
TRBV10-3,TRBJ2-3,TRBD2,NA,CAISGSGGTDTQYF,TGTGCCATCAGCGGCAGCGGGGGAACAGATACGCAGTATTTT
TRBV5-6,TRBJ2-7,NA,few,CASSPTGSHEQYF,TGTGCCAGCAGCCCCACAGGGTCCCACGAGCAGTACTTC
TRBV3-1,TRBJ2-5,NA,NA,CASSQGGLPPGPPSF,TGTGCCAGCAGCCAAGGGGGTCTACCCCCGGGGCCCCCGTCCTTC
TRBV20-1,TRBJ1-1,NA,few,CSARGRTEAFF,TGCAGTGCTAGAGGGCGCACTGAAGCTTTCTTT
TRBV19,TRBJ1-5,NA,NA,CASTMVRGLSNQPQHF,TGTGCCAGTACCATGGTGAGGGGATTAAGCAATCAGCCCCAGCATTTT
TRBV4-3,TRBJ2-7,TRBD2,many,CASSQGLAGSYEQYF,TGCGCCAGCAGCCAAGGGCTAGCGGGATCGTACGAGCAGTACTTC
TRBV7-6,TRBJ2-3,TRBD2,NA,CACSPGTSGLTDTQYF,TGTGCCTGCAGCCCTGGGACTAGCGGCCTCACAGATACGCAGTATTTT
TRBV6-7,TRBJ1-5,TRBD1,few,CASRTAGGETQPQHF,TGTGCCAGCAGGACCGCAGGGGGCGAGACTCAGCCCCAGCATTTT
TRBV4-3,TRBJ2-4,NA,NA,CASSHSGRYF,TGCGCCAGCAGCCATAGTGGACGGTACTTC
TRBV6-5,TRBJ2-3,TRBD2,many,CASSSGSGTSGSTDTQYF,TGTGCCAGCAGTTCCGGGTCGGGGACTAGCGGGAGCACAGATACACAGTATTTT
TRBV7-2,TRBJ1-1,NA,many,CASSADRYTEAFF,TGTGCCAGCAGCGCCGACAGATACACTGAAGCTTTCTTT
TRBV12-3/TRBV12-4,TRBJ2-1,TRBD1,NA,CASRESRDRDYNEQFF,TGTGCCAGCAGGGAGAGCCGGGACAGAGATTACAATGAGCAGTTCTTC
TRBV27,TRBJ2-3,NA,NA,CAGSSPGGTDTQYF,TGTGCCGGCAGTTCACCGGGGGGCACAGATACGCAGTATTTT
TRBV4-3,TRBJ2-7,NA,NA,CASSQDASGYEQYF,TGCGCCAGCAGCCAAGATGCTTCGGGGTACGAGCAGTACTTC
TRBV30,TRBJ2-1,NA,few,CAWSASSGNEQFF,TGTGCCTGGAGCGCTAGTTCTGGCAATGAGCAGTTCTTC
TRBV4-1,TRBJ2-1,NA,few,CASSQDSQGDEQFF,TGCGCCAGCAGCCAAGATAGTCAGGGAGATGAGCAGTTCTTC
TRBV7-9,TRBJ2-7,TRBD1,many,CASSPAATGSREQYF,TGTGCCAGCAGCCCCGCGGCGACAGGGAGTCGCGAGCAGTACTTC
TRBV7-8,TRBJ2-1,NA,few,CASSKDGVSYNEQFF,TGTGCCAGCAGCAAGGACGGGGTCTCCTACAATGAGCAGTTCTTC
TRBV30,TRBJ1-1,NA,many,CAMDPKGTEAFF,TGTGCCATGGACCCTAAGGGAACTGAAGCTTTCTTT
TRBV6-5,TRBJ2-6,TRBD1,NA,CASSTGQISGANVLTF,TGTGCCAGCAGTACGGGACAGATCTCTGGGGCCAACGTCCTGACTTTC
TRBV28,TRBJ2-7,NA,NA,CARNPSARIPAPYF,TGTGCCCGCAACCCTAGCGCCCGGATCCCCGCGCCGTACTTC
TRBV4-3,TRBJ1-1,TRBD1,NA,CASSQERIGTANAFF,TGCGCCAGCAGCCAAGAGAGGATAGGGACAGCCAACGCTTTCTTT
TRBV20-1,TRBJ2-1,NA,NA,CSARSPRGEQFF,TGCAGTGCTAGATCACCGCGTGGGGAGCAGTTCTTC
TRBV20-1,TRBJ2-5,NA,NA,CSAGFHRRYQETQYF,TGCAGTGCTGGGTTCCACAGGAGATATCAAGAGACCCAGTACTTC
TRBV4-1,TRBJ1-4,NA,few,CASTQGRTTNEKLFF,TGCGCCAGCACCCAAGGGAGAACAACTAATGAAAAACTGTTTTTT
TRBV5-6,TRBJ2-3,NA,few,CASSTSATGVDTDTQYF,TGTGCCAGCAGCACGTCGGCGACGGGAGTAGATACAGATACGCAGTATTTT
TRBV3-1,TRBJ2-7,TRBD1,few,CASSHQDRVPYEQYF,TGTGCCAGCAGCCATCAGGACAGGGTTCCCTACGAGCAGTACTTC
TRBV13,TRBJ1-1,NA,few,CASSLVTWSGAFF,TGTGCCAGCAGCTTAGTCACGTGGAGCGGAGCTTTCTTT
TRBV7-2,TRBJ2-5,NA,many,CASSLAGGLQETQYF,TGTGCCAGCAGCTTAGCGGGGGGCCTTCAAGAGACCCAGTACTTC
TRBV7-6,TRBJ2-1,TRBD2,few,CASSPRVGLAGGPTYNEQFF,TGTGCCAGCAGCCCCCGAGTGGGGCTAGCGGGAGGGCCCACCTACAATGAGCAGTTCTTC
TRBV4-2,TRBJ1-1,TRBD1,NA,CASSPRTGTYNEAFF,TGTGCCAGCAGCCCAAGGACAGGTACTTACAATGAAGCTTTCTTT
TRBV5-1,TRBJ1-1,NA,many,CASRPLLNTEAFF,TGCGCCAGCCGACCGTTATTGAACACTGAAGCTTTCTTT
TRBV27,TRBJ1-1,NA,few,CASSFAGMNTEAFF,TGTGCCAGCAGTTTTGCGGGGATGAACACTGAAGCTTTCTTT
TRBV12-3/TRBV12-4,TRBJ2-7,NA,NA,CARELAGSHAQYF,TGTGCCCGCGAACTGGCAGGGAGCCACGCGCAGTACTTC
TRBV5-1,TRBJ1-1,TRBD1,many,CASVPGQGLTEAFF,TGCGCCAGCGTTCCGGGACAGGGTCTAACTGAAGCTTTCTTT
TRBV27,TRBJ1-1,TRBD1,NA,CASSSYRGLEAFF,TGTGCCAGCAGTTCTTACAGGGGGCTAGAAGCTTTCTTT
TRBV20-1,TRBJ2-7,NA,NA,CSAGDRAGFPYAQYF,TGCAGTGCCGGGGATCGAGCGGGCTTCCCCTACGCGCAGTACTTC
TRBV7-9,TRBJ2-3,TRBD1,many,CASSSATGGQGTDTQYF,TGTGCCAGCAGCAGTGCCACAGGGGGCCAGGGCACAGATACGCAGTATTTT
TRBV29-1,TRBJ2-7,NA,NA,CSVVRQDHSYEQYF,TGCAGCGTTGTGCGCCAGGACCACTCCTACGAGCAGTACTTC
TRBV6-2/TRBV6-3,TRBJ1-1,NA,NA,CASSCSGARAEAFF,TGTGCCAGCAGTTGCTCGGGTGCAAGAGCAGAAGCTTTCTTT
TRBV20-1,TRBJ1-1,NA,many,CSARDIMNTEAFF,TGCAGTGCTAGAGACATCATGAACACTGAAGCTTTCTTT
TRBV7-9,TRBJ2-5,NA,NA,CASSLWDPNRETQYF,TGTGCCAGCAGCTTATGGGACCCCAACCGGGAGACCCAGTACTTC
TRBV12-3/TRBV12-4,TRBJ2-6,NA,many,CASSGPSPWGANVLTF,TGTGCCAGCAGCGGACCGTCCCCGTGGGGGGCCAACGTCCTGACTTTC
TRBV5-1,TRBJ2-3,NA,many,CASSFPEGFETPTDTQYF,TGCGCCAGCAGCTTCCCGGAGGGCTTCGAAACTCCCACAGATACGCAGTATTTT
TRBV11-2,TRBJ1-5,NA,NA,CASSLDWNQPQHF,TGTGCCAGCAGCTTAGATTGGAATCAGCCCCAGCATTTT
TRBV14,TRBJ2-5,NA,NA,CASSQEKGAYETQYF,TGTGCCAGCAGCCAAGAAAAAGGAGCTTACGAGACCCAGTACTTC
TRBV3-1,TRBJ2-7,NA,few,CASSTGQRSTYEQYF,TGTGCCAGCAGCACAGGCCAACGGTCAACCTACGAGCAGTACTTC
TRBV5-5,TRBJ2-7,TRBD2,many,CASSHLPGLAATYEQYF,TGTGCCAGCAGCCACCTCCCCGGACTAGCGGCGACCTACGAGCAGTACTTC
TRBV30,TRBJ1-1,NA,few,CAWSVPRQNTEAFF,TGTGCCTGGAGTGTACCCCGCCAGAACACTGAAGCTTTCTTT
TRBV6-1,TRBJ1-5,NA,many,CASREFEPQHF,TGTGCCAGCAGAGAGTTTGAGCCCCAGCATTTT
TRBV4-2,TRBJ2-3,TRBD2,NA,CASSPLAGGTDTQYF,TGTGCCAGCAGCCCCCTAGCGGGAGGCACAGATACGCAGTATTTT